This T cell receptor (beta chain) was identified during a study of cytomegalovirus exposure and HLA in healthy donors. General study results and limits: Several of the most significant clusters were apparently associated with common viral pathogens in a later analysis. A cluster of highly shared sequence variants was likely a sequencing artifact. A link between a missense DCLRE1C variant and TCR beta V- and J-gene trimming emerged from a later analysis.

The V segment lost 3 bases and the J segment 6 bases; nucleotides outside the gene matches: 11. The CDR3 sequence is 16 residues long. Germline V gene lookup returns CDR1 MNHNY and CDR2 SVGAGI (reference sequence). As concerns this clone: Its specificity is not known.

The PCR used 60 Vbeta and 13 Jbeta primers. Sequencing used immunoSEQ multiplex PCR; TCRdb keeps in-frame clones, though not all of them. The data show fewer than 350,000 clones, with about 90% seen just once and approximately 2.2% held by the top ten. The sequenced sample was PBMCs. The chain recombines TRBV6-6 with TRBJ2-7, with 10 bases identical to TRBD2. The TCR was taken from a woman aged 18 to 35 in good health and CMV-seronegative. The CDR3 nucleotides read TGTGCCAGCAGTTATCCCTACAGCGGGGGGGCCGGCGAGCAGTACTTC. It yields the protein CASSYPYSGGAGEQYF.